These 10 T cell receptor beta chains were all obtained from the same sample, sequenced in a study of vaccination effects on CD4 cells after COVID-19. Measured with immunoSEQ multiplex PCR; TCRdb has only the in-frame clones, and not every one. The table records about 46,000 clones, around three quarters of them present only once. Before sequencing, viral peptide pools were used by the ViraFEST assay to expand antigen-specific CD4+ T cells. Around day 10 of culture, CD4+ T cells were separated out. Participants got two doses of BNT162b2 or mRNA-1273 vaccine. Antigen specificity for these receptors is unknown. The sample in question was CD4+ T cells from PBMCs cultured with HCoV-OC43 spike peptides, obtained after COVID-19 vaccination. Subset denoted: HCoV-OC43 spike overlapping peptide pool stimulation. All receptors come from a human donor who received a COVID-19 vaccine.

J is TRBJ2-7 and V is TRBV5-5; the D is unclear. V dropped 3 bases and J dropped 2 bases, with 21 bases sitting between them. The CDR3 extends over 17 amino acids. Germline loops: CDR1 SGHKS, CDR2 YYEKEE (reference sequence). CDR3 protein: CASSWSRSPGNPYEQYF. The CDR3 DNA reads TGTGCCAGCAGCTGGAGCCGAAGCCCGGGTAATCCCTACGAGCAGTACTTC.

This clone turned up a few times. CDR3 protein: CARKIGPLYNEQFF. The CDR3 DNA follows: TGTGCCAGAAAAATAGGGCCCTTATACAATGAGCAGTTCTTC. The chain combines TRBV7-9 with TRBJ2-1; no firm D call. With 9 bases removed from V and 4 bases from J, the gap between germline ends came to 16 bases. CDR3 length: 14 residues. Per germline, CDR1 SEHNR and CDR2 FQNEAQ (reference sequence).

In its sample, this clone was seen a few times. This CDR3 is CASSHSPSVGELFF. CDR3 DNA: TGTGCCAGCAGCCATTCTCCTAGTGTCGGGGAGCTGTTTTTT. The J gene is TRBJ2-2, the V gene TRBV3-1 (or the pseudogene TRBV3-2); D ambiguous. The CDR3 consists of 14 residues. The germline V gene has CDR1 LGHDT and CDR2 YNNKEL (reference sequence). Trimming pared 3 bases from V and 7 bases from J, leaving 12 bases between.

The V gene is TRBV6-4, the J gene TRBJ1-6; TRBD1 might be the D (5 bases). Germline V gene lookup returns CDR1 MRHNA and CDR2 SNTAGT. V lost 7 bases and J 0 bases, leaving 7 bases between the germline ends. The CDR3 covers 14 residues. The chain's CDR3 is CASKGSSYNSPLHF. In nucleotides, the CDR3 is TGTGCCAGCAAGGGGTCCTCCTATAATTCACCCCTCCACTTT.

The genes are TRBV10-1 and TRBJ2-1, with TRBD2 identical over 9 bases. Germline V gene sequence: CDR1 WNHNN, CDR2 SYGVQD (reference sequence). The CDR3 extends over 16 amino acids. The J segment lost 7 bases and the V segment lost 3 bases, leaving 10 bases of the junction unmatched. The CDR3 loop reads CASSDKGGRAGNEQFF. Written as DNA, the CDR3 is TGCGCCAGCAGTGATAAGGGCGGGAGGGCTGGGAATGAGCAGTTCTTC.

V and J are TRBV19 and TRBJ2-5, with 10 bases aligning to TRBD2. Losses at the gene ends were 8 bases for V and 4 bases for J; bases not matched to a gene: 13. Looked up from germline, CDR1 is LNHDA and CDR2 is SQIVND (reference sequence). The CDR3 is 16 residues long. The CDR3 is CASHLSGTSGTETQYF. DNA for the CDR3: TGTGCCAGTCACCTCAGTGGAACTAGCGGGACAGAGACCCAGTACTTC.

V is TRBV18 and J is TRBJ2-7; TRBD1 might be the D (6 bases). The germline V and J ends were trimmed by 2 bases and 2 bases, with 10 bases remaining between them. CDR1 KGHSH and CDR2 LQKENI come from the germline V gene. The CDR3 has 14 amino acids. CDR3 region: CASSPSDSPYEQYF. The CDR3 region has the DNA TGTGCCAGCTCACCATCGGACAGCCCCTACGAGCAGTACTTC.

The chain employs TRBV2 and TRBJ1-1; tentatively, D is TRBD1 (6 bases). V lost 6 bases, J lost 1 base, and 12 bases lay in between. The germline gives CDR1 SNHLY, CDR2 FYNNEI. CDR3 length: 14 residues. The CDR3: CASRPLGGNTEAFF. CDR3 bases: TGTGCCAGCAGACCGTTAGGGGGGAACACTGAAGCTTTCTTT.

The V gene is TRBV20-1, the J gene TRBJ1-2, with D unclear. Germline lookup yields CDR1 DFQATT and CDR2 SNEGSKA (reference sequence). This CDR3 is built from 12 residues. Trimming took 3 bases from V and 2 from J, leaving 7 bases between them. CDR3 region: CSASIGNYGYTF. The CDR3 nucleotides are TGCAGTGCTAGTATCGGGAACTATGGCTACACCTTC.

The chain links TRBV4-2 to TRBJ1-2; 9 nucleotides line up with TRBD1. Germline V lookup: CDR1 LGHNA, CDR2 YNFKEQ. V lost 4 bases, J lost 3 bases, and 3 bases stayed unmatched. This CDR3 has 14 residues. The CDR3 protein is CASSPRTGDYGYTF. As DNA, the CDR3 is TGTGCCAGCAGCCCCCGGACAGGGGACTATGGCTACACCTTC.